The TCR beta chain under discussion was sequenced for a study of blood T cells in healthy people across ages. Study-level points and caveats: Because sorting was not performed, PBMCs prevented conclusive naive versus antigen-experienced comparison.

For the second PCR, which ran for 7 to 11 cycles, a sample-barcoded 5' primer and a J-beta primer mix were used. TCRdb itself ran the 5' RACE reads through MiXCR, one entry per CDR3 protein. The sample holds 800,000 to 1,300,000 distinct CDR3 sequences, 20% to 25% seen once. On this clonotype: Its specificity is not known.

V was shortened by 0 bases and J by 5 bases, with 14 bases between the two germline ends. Germline CDR1 is SGHDT and CDR2 is YYEEEE. The CDR3 is 15 residues long. These data were likewise used in another study, on T cells of mothers and their children.

The chain combines TRBV5-6 with TRBJ2-5, with D tentatively TRBD1 or TRBD2 (5 bases each). This TCR was recovered from a girl aged 2 to 9 in good health. Specimen: blood. The CDR3 protein is CASSLERGTGETQYF. As DNA, the CDR3 is TGTGCCAGCAGCTTGGAACGGGGCACCGGGGAGACCCAGTACTTC.